What follows is one T cell receptor (beta chain) and its context. Its antigen is undetermined. The data were obtained in a study of monozygotic twins with inflammatory bowel disease. Broader study findings: Heterogeneous immunosuppressive treatment regimens may have introduced variability into patient repertoires. Versus healthy twins, IBD patients showed fewer clonotypes shared with others, especially with disease activity.

Whole blood that had not undergone T cell sorting provided the isolated total RNA. The CDR3 runs 14 residues. Germline V gives CDR1 SGHNT, CDR2 YYREEE (reference sequence). Through template switching, UMIs that included a 6-nucleotide sample barcode were added. TCRdb re-called the 5' RACE reads; every CDR3 protein appears as one record, without DNA. This sample's table reports about 160,000 distinct CDR3 sequences. Input material: blood. J is TRBJ1-6 and V is TRBV5-4. The sequence was obtained from a human donor with ulcerative colitis or Crohn's disease, or a healthy co-twin of an affected twin (not recorded which). The CDR3 here is CASSLETSGRTLHF.